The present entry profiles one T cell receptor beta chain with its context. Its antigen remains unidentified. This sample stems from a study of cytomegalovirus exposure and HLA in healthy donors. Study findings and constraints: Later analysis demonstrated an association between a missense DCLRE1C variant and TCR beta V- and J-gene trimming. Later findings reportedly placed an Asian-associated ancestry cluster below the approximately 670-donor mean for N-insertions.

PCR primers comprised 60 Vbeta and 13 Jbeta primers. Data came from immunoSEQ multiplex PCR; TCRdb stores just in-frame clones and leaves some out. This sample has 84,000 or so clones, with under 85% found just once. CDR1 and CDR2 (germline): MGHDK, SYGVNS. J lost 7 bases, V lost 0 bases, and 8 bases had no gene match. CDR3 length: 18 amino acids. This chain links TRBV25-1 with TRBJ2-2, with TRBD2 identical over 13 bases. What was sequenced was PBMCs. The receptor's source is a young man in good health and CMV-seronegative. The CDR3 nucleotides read TGTGCCAGCAGTGAATATGGTACTAGCGGGGGGGCCTTCGGGGAGCTGTTTTTT. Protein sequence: CASSEYGTSGGAFGELFF. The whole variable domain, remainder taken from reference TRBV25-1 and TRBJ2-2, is EADIYQTPRYLVIGTGKKITLECSQTMGHDKMYWYQQDPGMELHLIHYSYGVNSTEKGDLSSESTVSRIRTEHFPLTLESARPSHTSQYLCASSEYGTSGGAFGELFFGEGSRLTVL.